This T cell receptor (beta chain) is from a study of response to subunit inactivated influenza vaccine. The study's findings and limits: T cells newly recruited by each seasonal influenza vaccination are few, the authors suggested.

Germline V CDR1 and CDR2: SQVTM, ANQGSEA. This CDR3 region has 14 residues. V gave up 0 bases and J gave up 8 bases, with 13 bases separating them. This clonotype was seen only a few times. Its target is not known. TCRdb re-called the RT-PCR reads with MiXCR, one entry per CDR3 protein. The sample holds about half a million distinct CDR3 sequences, 25% seen once. Sequenced here: CD4+ T cells sorted from PBMCs, sampled around 5 days after vaccination. V usage is TRBV29-1 and J usage is TRBJ1-4, with D perhaps TRBD1 (5 bases). The clonotype originates from a man aged 50 to 60 who received an inactivated influenza vaccine. For the CDR3, the DNA is TGCAGCGTTGAAGATTTCCAGGGAGGGGAAAAACTGTTTTTT. This sequence encodes CSVEDFQGGEKLFF.